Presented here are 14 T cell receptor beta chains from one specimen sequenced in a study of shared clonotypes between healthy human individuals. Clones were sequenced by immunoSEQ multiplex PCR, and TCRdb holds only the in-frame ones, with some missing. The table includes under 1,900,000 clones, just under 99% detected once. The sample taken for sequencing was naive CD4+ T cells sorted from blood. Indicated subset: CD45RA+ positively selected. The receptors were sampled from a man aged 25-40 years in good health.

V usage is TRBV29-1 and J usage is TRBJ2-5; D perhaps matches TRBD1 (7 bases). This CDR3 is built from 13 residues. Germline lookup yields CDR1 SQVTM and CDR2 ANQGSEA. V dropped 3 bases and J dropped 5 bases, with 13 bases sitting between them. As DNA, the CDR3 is TGCAGCGTTGAGTTGTCAGGGGGGGAGACCCAGTACTTC. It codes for CSVELSGGETQYF. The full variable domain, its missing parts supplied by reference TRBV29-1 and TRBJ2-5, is SAVISQKPSRDICQRGTSLTIQCQVDSQVTMMFWYRQQPGQSLTLIATANQGSEATYESGFVIDKFPISRPNLTFSTLTVSNMSPEDSSIYLCSVELSGGETQYFGPGTRLLVL.

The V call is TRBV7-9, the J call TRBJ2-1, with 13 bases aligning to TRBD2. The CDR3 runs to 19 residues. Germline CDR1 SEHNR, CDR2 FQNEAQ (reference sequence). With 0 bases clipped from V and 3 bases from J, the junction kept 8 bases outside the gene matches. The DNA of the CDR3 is TGTGCCAGCAGCTTAGCGCGGACTAGCGGGAGAGCGGGCTACAATGAGCAGTTCTTC. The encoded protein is CASSLARTSGRAGYNEQFF.

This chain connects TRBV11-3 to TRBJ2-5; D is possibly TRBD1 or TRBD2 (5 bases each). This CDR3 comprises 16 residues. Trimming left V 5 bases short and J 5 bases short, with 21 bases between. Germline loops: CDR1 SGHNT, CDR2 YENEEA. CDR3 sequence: CASSPREGAGMETQYF. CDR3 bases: TGTGCCAGCAGCCCCCGGGAAGGGGCCGGTATGGAGACCCAGTACTTC.

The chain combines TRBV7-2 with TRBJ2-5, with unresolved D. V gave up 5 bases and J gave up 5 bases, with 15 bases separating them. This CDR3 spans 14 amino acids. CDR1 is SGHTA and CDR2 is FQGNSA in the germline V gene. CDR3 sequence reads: CASSPLISGETQYF. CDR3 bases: TGTGCCAGCAGCCCTCTCATCTCGGGCGAGACCCAGTACTTC.

The CDR3 nucleotides read TGTGCCAGCTCACCCAGCCGACAAAACACCGGGGAGCTGTTTTTT. Amino acid sequence: CASSPSRQNTGELFF. The J gene is TRBJ2-2, the V gene TRBV18; D call uncertain. V lost 3 bases and J lost 2, with 10 bases in between. Per germline, CDR1 KGHSH and CDR2 LQKENI. This CDR3 is built from 15 residues.

The CDR3 protein is CASSLYPGPWAAEEQYF. CDR3 nucleotide sequence: TGTGCCAGCAGCTTATATCCGGGACCTTGGGCTGCGGAGGAGCAGTACTTC. This chain joins TRBV7-9 and TRBJ2-7; D could derive from TRBD1 or TRBD2 (5 bases each). Germline CDR1 and CDR2: SEHNR and FQNEAQ (reference sequence). The CDR3 sequence is 17 residues long. V lost 2 bases, J lost 7 bases, and 24 bases lay in between.

Here the CDR3 reads CAISESNVEQFF. Written as DNA, the CDR3 is TGTGCCATCAGTGAGTCGAATGTTGAGCAGTTCTTC. This sequence joins TRBV10-3 and TRBJ2-1; no clear D. The CDR3 totals 12 residues. V was trimmed by 0 bases and J by 9 bases, leaving 6 bases between them. The germline CDR1 and CDR2 sequences are ENHRY and SYGVKD.

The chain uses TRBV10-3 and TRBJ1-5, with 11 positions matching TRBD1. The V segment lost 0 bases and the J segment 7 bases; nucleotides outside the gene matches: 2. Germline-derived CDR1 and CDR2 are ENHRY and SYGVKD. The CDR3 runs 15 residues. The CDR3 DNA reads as TGTGCCATCAGTGAGTCTTGGGACAGGGGGCAGCCCCAGCATTTT. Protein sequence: CAISESWDRGQPQHF.

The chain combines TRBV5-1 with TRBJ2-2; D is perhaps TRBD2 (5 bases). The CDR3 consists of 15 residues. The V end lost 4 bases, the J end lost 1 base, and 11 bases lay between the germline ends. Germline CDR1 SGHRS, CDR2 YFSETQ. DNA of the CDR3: TGCGCCAGCAGCCCGAGGACTGGGAACACCGGGGAGCTGTTTTTT. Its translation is CASSPRTGNTGELFF.

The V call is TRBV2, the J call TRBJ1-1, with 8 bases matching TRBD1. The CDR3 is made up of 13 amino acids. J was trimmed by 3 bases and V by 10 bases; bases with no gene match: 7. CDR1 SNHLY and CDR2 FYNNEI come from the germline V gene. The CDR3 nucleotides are TGTGCCACCGGCGGACAGGGCTACACTGAAGCTTTCTTT. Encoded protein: CATGGQGYTEAFF.

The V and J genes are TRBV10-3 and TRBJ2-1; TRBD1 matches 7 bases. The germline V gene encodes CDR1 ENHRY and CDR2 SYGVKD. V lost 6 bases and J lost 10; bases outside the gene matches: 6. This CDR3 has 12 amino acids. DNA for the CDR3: TGTGCCATCAGCAAGGACAGGAACGAGCAGTTCTTC. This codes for CAISKDRNEQFF.

This chain's CDR3 is CASSPTGVYEKLFF. CDR3 nucleotide sequence: TGTGCCAGTAGCCCGACAGGGGTTTATGAAAAACTGTTTTTT. This chain joins TRBV19 and TRBJ1-4; 8 positions match TRBD1. The germline gives CDR1 LNHDA, CDR2 SQIVND (reference sequence). The length of the CDR3 is 14 residues. V shed 6 bases, J shed 6 bases, and the junction held 6 bases outside the gene matches.

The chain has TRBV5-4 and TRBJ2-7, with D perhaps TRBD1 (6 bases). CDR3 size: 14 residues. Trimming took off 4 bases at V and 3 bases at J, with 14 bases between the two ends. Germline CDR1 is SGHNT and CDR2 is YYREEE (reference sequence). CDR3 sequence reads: CASSEPGHIYEQYF. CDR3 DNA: TGTGCCAGCAGCGAGCCGGGACACATCTACGAGCAGTACTTC.

DNA of the CDR3: TGTGCCAGCAGCTTGCTAGTCTCTAATGAAAAACTGTTTTTT. Protein product: CASSLLVSNEKLFF. The chain has TRBV5-5 and TRBJ1-4, with D unclear. The CDR3 is made up of 14 amino acids. Germline CDR1 and CDR2: SGHKS and YYEKEE (reference sequence). V was cut by 1 base and J by 3 bases, with 7 bases left in between. Full variable domain (rest looked up from reference TRBV5-5 and TRBJ1-4): DAGVTQSPTHLIKTRGQQVTLRCSPISGHKSVSWYQQVLGQGPQFIFQYYEKEERGRGNFPDRFSARQFPNYSSELNVNALLLGDSALYLCASSLLVSNEKLFFGSGTQLSVL.